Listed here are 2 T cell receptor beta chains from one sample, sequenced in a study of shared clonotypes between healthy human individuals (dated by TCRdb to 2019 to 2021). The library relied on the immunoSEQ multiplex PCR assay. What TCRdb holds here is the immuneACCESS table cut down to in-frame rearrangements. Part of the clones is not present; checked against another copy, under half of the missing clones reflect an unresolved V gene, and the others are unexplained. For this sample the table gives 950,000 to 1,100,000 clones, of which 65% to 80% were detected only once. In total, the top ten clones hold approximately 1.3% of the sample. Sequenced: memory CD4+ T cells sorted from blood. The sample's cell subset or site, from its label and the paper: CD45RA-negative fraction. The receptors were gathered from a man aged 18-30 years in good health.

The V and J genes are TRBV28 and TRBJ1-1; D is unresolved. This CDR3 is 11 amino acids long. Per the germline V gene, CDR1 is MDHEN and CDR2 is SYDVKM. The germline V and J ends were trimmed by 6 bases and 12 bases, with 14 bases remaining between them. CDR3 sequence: CASSKTARPFF. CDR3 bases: TGTGCCAGCAGCAAAACAGCACGTCCTTTCTTT.

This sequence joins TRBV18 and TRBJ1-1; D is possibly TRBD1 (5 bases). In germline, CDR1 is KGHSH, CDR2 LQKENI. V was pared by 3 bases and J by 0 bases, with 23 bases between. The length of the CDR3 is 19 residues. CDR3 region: CASSPRSRGLEGVNTEAFF. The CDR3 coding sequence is TGTGCCAGCTCACCCCGTTCGCGGGGCCTGGAGGGCGTGAACACTGAAGCTTTCTTT.